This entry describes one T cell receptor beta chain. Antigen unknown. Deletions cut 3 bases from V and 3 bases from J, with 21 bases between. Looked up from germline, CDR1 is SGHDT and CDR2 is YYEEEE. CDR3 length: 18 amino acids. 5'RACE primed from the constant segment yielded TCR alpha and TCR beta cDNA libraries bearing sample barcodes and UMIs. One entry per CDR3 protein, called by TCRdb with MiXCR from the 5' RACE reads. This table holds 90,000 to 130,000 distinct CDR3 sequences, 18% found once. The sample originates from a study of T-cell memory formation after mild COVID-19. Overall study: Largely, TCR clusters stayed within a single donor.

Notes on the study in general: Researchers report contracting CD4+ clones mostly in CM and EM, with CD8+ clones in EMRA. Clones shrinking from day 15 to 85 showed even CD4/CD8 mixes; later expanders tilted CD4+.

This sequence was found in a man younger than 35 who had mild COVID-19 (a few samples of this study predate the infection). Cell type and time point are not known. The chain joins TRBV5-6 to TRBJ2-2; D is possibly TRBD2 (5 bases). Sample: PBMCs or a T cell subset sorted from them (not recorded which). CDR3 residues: CASSSVQARRSDTGELFF. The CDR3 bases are TGTGCCAGCAGCTCCGTGCAAGCTAGGAGGTCGGACACCGGGGAGCTGTTTTTT.